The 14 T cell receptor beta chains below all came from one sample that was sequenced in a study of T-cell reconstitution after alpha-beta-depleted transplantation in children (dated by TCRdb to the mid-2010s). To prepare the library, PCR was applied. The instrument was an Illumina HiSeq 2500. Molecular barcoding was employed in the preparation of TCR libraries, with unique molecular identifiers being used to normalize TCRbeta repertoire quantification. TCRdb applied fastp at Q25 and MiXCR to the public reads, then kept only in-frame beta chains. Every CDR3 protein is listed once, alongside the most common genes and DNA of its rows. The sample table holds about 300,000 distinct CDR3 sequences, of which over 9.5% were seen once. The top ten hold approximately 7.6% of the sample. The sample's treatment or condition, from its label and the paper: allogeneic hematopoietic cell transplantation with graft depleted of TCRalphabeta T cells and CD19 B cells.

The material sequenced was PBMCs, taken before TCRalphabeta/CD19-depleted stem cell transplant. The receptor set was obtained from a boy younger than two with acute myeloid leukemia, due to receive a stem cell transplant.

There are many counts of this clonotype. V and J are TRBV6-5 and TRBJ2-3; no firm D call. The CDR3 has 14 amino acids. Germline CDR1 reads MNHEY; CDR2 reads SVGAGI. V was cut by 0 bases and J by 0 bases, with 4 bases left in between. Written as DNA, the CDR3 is TGTGCCAGCAGTTACTCGGCTAGCACAGATACGCAGTATTTT. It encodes CASSYSASTDTQYF.

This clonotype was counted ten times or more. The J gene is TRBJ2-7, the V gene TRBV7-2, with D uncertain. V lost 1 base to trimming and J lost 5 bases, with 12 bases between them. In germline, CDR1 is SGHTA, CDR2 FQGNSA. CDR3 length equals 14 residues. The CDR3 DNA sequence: TGTGCCAGCAGCTTAGGTTTCCTATTCAACGAGCAGTACTTC. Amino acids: CASSLGFLFNEQYF.

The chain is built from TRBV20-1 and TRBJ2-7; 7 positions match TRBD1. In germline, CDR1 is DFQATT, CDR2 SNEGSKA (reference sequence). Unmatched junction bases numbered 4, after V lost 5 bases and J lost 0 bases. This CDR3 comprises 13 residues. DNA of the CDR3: TGCAGTGCTGAACGGGACAGCTCCTACGAGCAGTACTTC. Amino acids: CSAERDSSYEQYF.

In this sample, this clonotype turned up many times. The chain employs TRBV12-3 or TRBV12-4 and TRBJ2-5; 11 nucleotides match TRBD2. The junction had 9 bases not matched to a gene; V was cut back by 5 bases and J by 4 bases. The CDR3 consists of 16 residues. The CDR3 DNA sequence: TGTGCCAGCAGTCCCCCTTTAGCGGGGGGGGGAGAGACCCAGTACTTC. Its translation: CASSPPLAGGGETQYF.

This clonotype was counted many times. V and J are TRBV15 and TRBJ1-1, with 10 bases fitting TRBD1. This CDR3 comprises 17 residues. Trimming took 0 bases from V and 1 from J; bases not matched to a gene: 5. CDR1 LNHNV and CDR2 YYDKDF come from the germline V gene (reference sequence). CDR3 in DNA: TGTGCCACCAGCAGAGATCGGGACAGGGGAACGAACACTGAAGCTTTCTTT. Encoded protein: CATSRDRDRGTNTEAFF.

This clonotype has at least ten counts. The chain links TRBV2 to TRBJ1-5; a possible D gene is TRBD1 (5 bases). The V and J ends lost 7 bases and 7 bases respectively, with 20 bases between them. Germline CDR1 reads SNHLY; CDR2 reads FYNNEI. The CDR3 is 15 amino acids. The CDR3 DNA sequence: TGTGCCAGCAATACCTTCAGGGAGGTAGGCCAGCCCCAGCATTTT. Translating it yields CASNTFREVGQPQHF.

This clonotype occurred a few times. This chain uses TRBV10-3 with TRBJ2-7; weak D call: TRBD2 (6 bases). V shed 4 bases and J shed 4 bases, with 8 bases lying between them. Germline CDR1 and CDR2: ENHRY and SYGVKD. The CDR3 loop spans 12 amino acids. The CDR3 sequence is CAISAREYEQYF. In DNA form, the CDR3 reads TGTGCCATCAGTGCCCGGGAGTACGAGCAGTACTTC.

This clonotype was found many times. CDR3 DNA: TGCGCCAGCAGCACCGAGGGACAGGGCCTGAACGAGCAGTACTTC. Its translation: CASSTEGQGLNEQYF. V and J are TRBV5-1 and TRBJ2-7, with TRBD1 identical over 9 bases. The CDR3 consists of 15 residues. J lost 5 bases, V lost 4 bases, and 10 bases had no gene match. CDR1 is SGHRS, CDR2 YFSETQ, per germline. Combining the CDR3 with reference TRBV5-1 and TRBJ2-7 gives the whole variable domain KAGVTQTPRYLIKTRGQQVTLSCSPISGHRSVSWYQQTPGQGLQFLFEYFSETQRNKGNFPGRFSGRQFSNSRSEMNVSTLELGDSALYLCASSTEGQGLNEQYFGPGTRLTVT.

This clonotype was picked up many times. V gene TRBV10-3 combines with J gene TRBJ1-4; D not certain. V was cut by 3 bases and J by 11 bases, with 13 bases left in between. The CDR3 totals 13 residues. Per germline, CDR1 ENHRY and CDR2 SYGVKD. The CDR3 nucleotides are TGTGCCATCAGTGAACATACTTGGGAGAAACTGTTTTTT. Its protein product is CAISEHTWEKLFF.

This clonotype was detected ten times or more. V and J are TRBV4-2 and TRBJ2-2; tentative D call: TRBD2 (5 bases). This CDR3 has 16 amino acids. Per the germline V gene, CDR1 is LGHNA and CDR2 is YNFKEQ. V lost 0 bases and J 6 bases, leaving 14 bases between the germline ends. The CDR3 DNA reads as TGTGCCAGCAGCCAAGATTTTGGTGGGAGCCCCGGGGAGCTGTTTTTT. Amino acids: CASSQDFGGSPGELFF.

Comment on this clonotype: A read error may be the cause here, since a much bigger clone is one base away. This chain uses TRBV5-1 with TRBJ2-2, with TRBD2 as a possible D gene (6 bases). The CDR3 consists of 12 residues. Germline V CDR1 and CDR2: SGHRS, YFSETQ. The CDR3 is CASSFGDGGLFF. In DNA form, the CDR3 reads TGCGCCAGCAGCTTTGGAGACGGGGGGCTGTTTTTT.

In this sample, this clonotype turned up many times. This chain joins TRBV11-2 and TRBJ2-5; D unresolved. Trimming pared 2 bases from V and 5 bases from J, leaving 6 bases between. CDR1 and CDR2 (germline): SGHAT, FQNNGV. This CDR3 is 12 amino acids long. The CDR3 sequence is CASSLPRETQYF. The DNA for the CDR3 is TGTGCCAGCAGCTTACCCAGGGAGACCCAGTACTTC. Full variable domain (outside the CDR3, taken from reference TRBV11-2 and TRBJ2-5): EAGVAQSPRYKIIEKRQSVAFWCNPISGHATLYWYQQILGQGPKLLIQFQNNGVVDDSQLPKDRFSAERLKGVDSTLKIQPAKLEDSAVYLCASSLPRETQYFGPGTRLLVL.

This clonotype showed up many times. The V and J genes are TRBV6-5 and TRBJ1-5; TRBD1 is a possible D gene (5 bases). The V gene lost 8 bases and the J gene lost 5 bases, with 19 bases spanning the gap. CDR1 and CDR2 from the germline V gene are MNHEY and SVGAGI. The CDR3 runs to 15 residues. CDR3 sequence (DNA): TGTGCCAGCGGTTTAGGAGGGGCGGTTCATCAGCCCCAGCATTTT. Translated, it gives CASGLGGAVHQPQHF.

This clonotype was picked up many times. The CDR3 spells CASSLGARTETQYF. The CDR3 region has the DNA TGTGCCAGCAGCTTAGGAGCCAGAACAGAGACCCAGTACTTC. The chain recombines TRBV7-8 with TRBJ2-5; D is uncertain. V was cut by 1 base and J by 4 bases, with 10 bases left in between. There are 14 residues in the CDR3. Germline CDR1 reads SGHVS; CDR2 reads FQNEAQ.